The rows below give T cell receptor beta chains drawn from one sample of a study of shared clonotypes between healthy human individuals. The repertoire was sequenced with immunoSEQ multiplex PCR; TCRdb's copy has only in-frame clones and lacks some. The data hold about 320,000 clones, with about nine tenths observed a single time. Sequencing used memory CD8+ T cells sorted from blood. Receptors originate from a young man in good health. Both conserved end residues are part of each CDR3. The D gene is left open where the match is weak. Size tells how often a clone was seen (once, few, many) or the class of an expanded clone, and some rows leave it out.

clone_size	v_call	j_call	d_call	cdr3_nt	cdr3_aa
NA	TRBV27	TRBJ1-5	NA	TGTGCCAGCAGTTTATCGGGGGGGCCCCAGCATTTT	CASSLSGGPQHF
NA	TRBV18	TRBJ2-5	NA	TGTGCCAGCTCATATCGGGGGGCAAAGACCCAGTACTTC	CASSYRGAKTQYF
NA	TRBV30	TRBJ1-1	NA	TGTGCCTGGACAGTAGGGGGGGACACTGAAGCTTTCTTT	CAWTVGGDTEAFF
NA	TRBV9	TRBJ2-5	TRBD2	TGTGCCAGCAGCGTCGCGGGACTAGCGGAGGGAGAGGCAGGGGAGACCCAGTACTTC	CASSVAGLAEGEAGETQYF
NA	TRBV7-2	TRBJ2-1	TRBD2	TGTGCCAGCAGCTTATTTCTAGCGGGAGGTTCCGAGCAGTTCTTC	CASSLFLAGGSEQFF
NA	TRBV4-3	TRBJ2-1	NA	TGCGCCAGCAGCCAGGAGACGGGGAGCTCATCGGAGCAGTTCTTC	CASSQETGSSSEQFF
NA	TRBV27	TRBJ2-7	NA	TGTGCCAGCAGTTTGACAGACTCCTACGAGCAGTACTTC	CASSLTDSYEQYF
NA	TRBV2	TRBJ1-1	NA	TGTGCCAGCAGGAACAGGGCTTTGGACACTGAAGCTTTCTTT	CASRNRALDTEAFF
NA	TRBV30	TRBJ2-1	TRBD1	TGTGCCTGGAGCGACAGGGGCCCTGAGCAGTTCTTC	CAWSDRGPEQFF
NA	TRBV9	TRBJ2-3	NA	TGTGCCAGCAGCGTACGGGGTACGGCGCTAACCACAGATACGCAGTATTTT	CASSVRGTALTTDTQYF
NA	TRBV5-8	TRBJ2-7	NA	TGTGCCAGCAGCTTGGCCGACGGTCACGAGCAGTACTTC	CASSLADGHEQYF
NA	TRBV4-1	TRBJ2-3	NA	TGCGCCAGCAGCCAGGCCCATAGCTACACAGATACGCAGTATTTT	CASSQAHSYTDTQYF
NA	TRBV6-1	TRBJ2-4	NA	TGTGCCAGCAGTGAAGGGGCCTCTGGGTTGGAAAACATTCAGTACTTC	CASSEGASGLENIQYF
NA	TRBV11-2	TRBJ2-5	NA	TGTGCCAGCAGCTTATTAATCCAAGAGACCCAGTACTTC	CASSLLIQETQYF
few	TRBV29-1	TRBJ1-1	NA	TGCAGCGCCGACAGGAACACTGAAGCTTTCTTT	CSADRNTEAFF
NA	TRBV30	TRBJ1-5	TRBD1	TGTGCCTGTCTTCGGACAGGGGACCCCTTTACAGATCATCCAAATCAGCCCCAGCATTTT	CACLRTGDPFTDHPNQPQHF
NA	TRBV28	TRBJ1-2	NA	TGTGCCAGCAGTTTAGATAGGGGGGTAAGGGGCTACACCTTC	CASSLDRGVRGYTF
NA	TRBV5-1	TRBJ2-2	NA	TGCGCCAGCAGCCCCCCGTACACCGGGGAGCTGTTTTTT	CASSPPYTGELFF
NA	TRBV18	TRBJ1-6	TRBD1	TGTGCCAGCTCACCTCCCGGGACAGGGGATTCACCCCTCCACTTT	CASSPPGTGDSPLHF
NA	TRBV5-4	TRBJ2-7	NA	TGTGCCAGCAGCTTGGGTCCCACCGGGAACCCCACCTACGAGCAGTACTTC	CASSLGPTGNPTYEQYF
NA	TRBV7-2	TRBJ2-7	TRBD1	TGTGCCAGCAGCTTTCGACCGGGACAGGGGTTCTACGAGCAGTACTTC	CASSFRPGQGFYEQYF
NA	TRBV28	TRBJ2-5	NA	TGTGCCAGCAGTCTTTCCCTACTCCAAGAGACCCAGTACTTC	CASSLSLLQETQYF
NA	TRBV5-1	TRBJ2-4	NA	TGCGCCAGCAGCCTTGGCGGGGGCAAGAACATTCAGTACTTC	CASSLGGGKNIQYF
medium-sized	TRBV6-5	TRBJ2-7	TRBD2	TGTGCCAGCAGTTACCGACTAGCGCAGAGCTCCTACGAGCAGTACTTC	CASSYRLAQSSYEQYF
once	TRBV5-1	TRBJ2-5	NA	TGCGCCAGCAGCTTGAAAGCGGGTGTTGGAGAGACCCAGTACTTC	CASSLKAGVGETQYF
NA	TRBV2	TRBJ2-4	NA	TGTGCCAGCAGGCGGATGAGAGCCAAAAACATTCAGTACTTC	CASRRMRAKNIQYF
NA	TRBV27	TRBJ1-6	NA	TGTGCCAGCGGACACGGGGGGCGTATCTATAATTCACCCCTCCACTTT	CASGHGGRIYNSPLHF
NA	TRBV10-2	TRBJ1-4	TRBD1	TGCGCCAGCGGGACTTCAGGGGGCTATAAGGAAAAACTGTTTTTT	CASGTSGGYKEKLFF
NA	TRBV5-1	TRBJ2-7	TRBD1	TGCGCCAGCACTTTAGGTGGGACAGGGGATTACGAGCAGTACTTC	CASTLGGTGDYEQYF
once	TRBV10-2	TRBJ2-7	NA	TGCGCCAGCAGTGAGTTTGTCGGCGTTTCCTACGAGCAGTACTTC	CASSEFVGVSYEQYF
NA	TRBV5-6	TRBJ2-7	TRBD1	TGTGCCAGCAGCCAACGTTGGGGACAGGGCTACGAGCAGTACTTC	CASSQRWGQGYEQYF
NA	TRBV11-2	TRBJ2-1	NA	TGTGCCAGCAGCTTAGTTCCCGGGAAATCCTACAATGAGCAGTTCTTC	CASSLVPGKSYNEQFF
NA	TRBV5-1	TRBJ2-1	TRBD2	TGCGCCAGCAGCTTGGTGGGACTAGCGGGCAGGTACAATGAGCAGTTCTTC	CASSLVGLAGRYNEQFF
NA	TRBV30	TRBJ2-3	NA	TGTGCCTGGAGTGTAGACCCAGGGCGCACAGATACGCAGTATTTT	CAWSVDPGRTDTQYF
NA	TRBV13	TRBJ2-7	NA	TGTGCCAGCAGCGAAGGGGGGCACGAGCAGTACTTC	CASSEGGHEQYF
NA	TRBV15	TRBJ2-7	TRBD2	TGTGCCACCGCCCTGGGACTAGCGGGAGCCTACGAGCAGTACTTC	CATALGLAGAYEQYF
NA	TRBV13	TRBJ2-5	NA	TGTGCCAGCAGCCCATTAGGCCAAGAGACCCAGTACTTC	CASSPLGQETQYF
NA	TRBV19	TRBJ1-6	NA	TGTGCCAGTAGCGGAATGGGACTTACAAATTCACCCCTCCACTTT	CASSGMGLTNSPLHF
NA	TRBV29-1	TRBJ1-2	NA	TGCAGCGTTGAAGATCTTCCGGGGCGGTCTAACTATGGCTACACCTTC	CSVEDLPGRSNYGYTF
NA	TRBV4-1	TRBJ1-5	NA	TGCGCCAGCAGCCAAGATTACAGTAGCAATCAGCCCCAGCATTTT	CASSQDYSSNQPQHF
few	TRBV4-2	TRBJ1-6	TRBD1	TGTGCCAGCAGCCACGACAGGGGCTTTAATTCACCCCTCCACTTT	CASSHDRGFNSPLHF
NA	TRBV7-2	TRBJ1-6	TRBD1	TGTGCCAGCAGCTTAGAGGACAGGCGCAATTCACCCCTCCACTTT	CASSLEDRRNSPLHF
NA	TRBV6-5	TRBJ2-3	NA	TGCCCCCACCAGGGGGGGTGGGGTAGCACAGATACGCAGTATTTT	CPHQGGWGSTDTQYF
NA	TRBV7-9	TRBJ2-7	NA	TGTGCCAGCAGACCCCCGTCTCGTTACGAGCAGTACTTC	CASRPPSRYEQYF
once	TRBV4-1	TRBJ2-7	NA	TGCGCCAGCAGCCAAGATCCTGAACGGGATAACTTCTACGAGCAGTACTTC	CASSQDPERDNFYEQYF
NA	TRBV28	TRBJ2-1	TRBD1	TGTGCCAGCAGCTTAACTTTGGACAGGGAGGATGAGCAGTTCTTC	CASSLTLDREDEQFF
NA	TRBV4-1	TRBJ1-5	NA	TGCGCCAGCAGCCAGACCAGGGGCCCTCGGCAGCCCCAGCATTTT	CASSQTRGPRQPQHF
NA	TRBV30	TRBJ2-7	TRBD2	TGTGCCTGGGATCTAGCGGGGGCCTACGAGCAGTACTTC	CAWDLAGAYEQYF
NA	TRBV19	TRBJ2-5	TRBD2	TGTGCCAGTAGTATATGGGCGGGAGGAGGGCCGGAGACCCAGTACTTC	CASSIWAGGGPETQYF
NA	TRBV27	TRBJ1-1	NA	TGTGCCAGCAGTTTCGTGGGGGGAGACACTGAAGCTTTCTTT	CASSFVGGDTEAFF
NA	TRBV25-1	TRBJ2-5	NA	TGTGCCAGCAGTGAATCCGGAGTAGGGGAGACCCAGTACTTC	CASSESGVGETQYF
NA	TRBV9	TRBJ2-1	TRBD2	TGTGCCAGCAGCACGCGGATTGGGACTAGGAATGAGCAGTTCTTC	CASSTRIGTRNEQFF
NA	TRBV7-9	TRBJ2-3	NA	TGTGCCAGCAGCCCGAGGGACGGCGGCCACACAGATACGCAGTATTTT	CASSPRDGGHTDTQYF
NA	TRBV2	TRBJ2-7	TRBD1	TGTGCCAGTGCTACCCCGGCAGGGGGTTGGGAGCAGTACTTC	CASATPAGGWEQYF
NA	TRBV4-1	TRBJ1-2	NA	TGCGCCAGCAGCCATCCAGGGGATCATGGCTACACCTTC	CASSHPGDHGYTF
NA	TRBV7-8	TRBJ2-2	NA	TGTGCCAGCAGCTTAGACACAGGATCGAACACCGGGGAGCTGTTTTTT	CASSLDTGSNTGELFF
NA	TRBV1	TRBJ1-1	NA	TGCACCAGCAGCCAAGATCCCAGTCCCACTGAAGCTTTCTTT	CTSSQDPSPTEAFF
once	TRBV5-4	TRBJ2-3	NA	TGTGCCAGCAGCGGGGGGAGCACAGATACGCAGTATTTT	CASSGGSTDTQYF
NA	TRBV27	TRBJ2-1	NA	TGTGCCAGCAGTTTATCGAAGGAAGGCTACAATGAGCAGTTCTTC	CASSLSKEGYNEQFF